This TCR beta chain originates from a study of T cells in localized non-small cell lung cancer. Findings of the study overall: Longer overall survival was linked to higher blood T cell density. Uninvolved adjacent lung showed peak T cell clonality, exceeding tumor. Multi-region tumor sequencing was not done, so intratumor heterogeneity could not be excluded.

The repertoire was sequenced with immunoSEQ multiplex PCR; TCRdb's copy has only in-frame clones and lacks some. The sample gives about 510 clones, approximately 15% of which show up once; around 26% is in the top ten. About this clone itself: Its antigen is unidentified.

V gave up 6 bases and J gave up 0 bases, with 16 bases separating them. The CDR3 is made up of 16 amino acids. The V gene's germline CDR1 is SGHRS and CDR2 YFSETQ. This sequence joins TRBV5-1 and TRBJ1-3; D is unclear. The starting material was lung tumor tissue, obtained before any cancer treatment. This TCR was recovered from a man aged 35 to 69 with stage III squamous cell lung carcinoma. CDR3 sequence (DNA): TGCGCCAGCACCTGGACGGGAGTTTTCTCTGGAAACACCATATATTTT. It is translated as CASTWTGVFSGNTIYF.